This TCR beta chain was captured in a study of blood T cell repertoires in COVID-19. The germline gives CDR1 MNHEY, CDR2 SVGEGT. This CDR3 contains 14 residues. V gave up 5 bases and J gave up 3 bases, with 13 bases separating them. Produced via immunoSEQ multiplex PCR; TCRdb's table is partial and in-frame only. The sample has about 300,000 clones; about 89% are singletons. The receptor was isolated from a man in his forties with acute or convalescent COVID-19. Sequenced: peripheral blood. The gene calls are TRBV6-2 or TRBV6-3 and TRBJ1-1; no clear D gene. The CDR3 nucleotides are TGTGCCAGCAGTCTTCTGGGGAGAGACACTGAAGCTTTCTTT. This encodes CASSLLGRDTEAFF.